This TCR beta chain was obtained from a study of blood T cell repertoires in COVID-19. Overall study: T cells, B-cell-depleted T cells, or PBMCs provided the cDNA or gDNA that served as material.

In the study's own analysis: Amplifying reference gene primers gave estimates of nucleated cell counts. Sequencing used immunoSEQ multiplex PCR; TCRdb keeps in-frame clones, though not all of them. The DNA was the basis for D and trimming; V, J and clone size are from that table. The sample shows 20,000 or so clones, approximately 90% of them seen only once. CDR3 length: 11 amino acids. V was clipped by 8 bases and J by 8 bases, with 12 bases between them. Germline V gene lookup returns CDR1 LNHDA and CDR2 SQIVND (reference sequence). The receptor's source is a woman in her 30s who had recovered from COVID-19. Sample: PBMCs or T cells enriched from blood (not recorded which). The chain carries TRBV19 and TRBJ1-1, with D possibly being TRBD1 (5 bases). The CDR3 loop reads CASPGAAEAFF. As DNA, the CDR3 is TGTGCCAGTCCTGGGGCTGCCGAAGCTTTCTTT.